A single sample gave rise to the 27 T cell receptor beta chains below, sequenced in a study of radiation and T cells in renal cell carcinoma. Clones were read by immunoSEQ multiplex PCR, and TCRdb kept only the in-frame ones, dropping some. The sample carries 120,000 to 150,000 clones, 88% recorded once. This sample's time point: baseline pretreatment blood. Treatment reported: 15 Gy SBRT to primary tumor, nephrectomy 4 weeks later. The sample was blood, taken from a patient whose treatment included radiotherapy and nephrectomy. These receptors came from a woman aged 70-85 years with renal cell carcinoma.

The V gene is TRBV5-1, the J gene TRBJ1-3, with D possibly matching TRBD1 (6 bases). There are 16 residues in the CDR3. Looked up from germline, CDR1 is SGHRS and CDR2 is YFSETQ. With 3 bases removed from V and 1 base from J, the gap between germline ends came to 14 bases. This chain's CDR3 is CASSWGPRQSGNTIYF. CDR3 nucleotides: TGCGCCAGCAGCTGGGGGCCAAGGCAGTCTGGAAACACCATATATTTT.

The rearrangement links TRBV7-2 to TRBJ2-7, with D possibly matching TRBD2 (7 bases). The CDR3 is 15 amino acids. Germline V lookup: CDR1 SGHTA, CDR2 FQGNSA. V lost 0 bases to trimming and J lost 2 bases, with 11 bases between them. CDR3 in DNA: TGTGCCAGCAGCTTAGCCCGGGGGGCCCCCTACGAGCAGTACTTC. It translates to CASSLARGAPYEQYF.

This clone was seen a handful of times. Other DNA variants within this sample encode the same CDR3. The chain combines TRBV30 with TRBJ1-3; D remains ambiguous. The germline V and J ends were trimmed by 2 bases and 3 bases, with 8 bases remaining between them. This CDR3 has 13 amino acids. Germline CDR1 and CDR2: GTSNPN and SVGIG (reference sequence). CDR3 nucleotides: TGTGCCTGGAGTAGGGTCGGTGGAAACACCATATATTTT. It is translated as CAWSRVGGNTIYF.

V and J are TRBV19 and TRBJ1-1, with 7 bases aligning to TRBD1. The CDR3 length is 15 residues. Germline CDR1 is LNHDA and CDR2 is SQIVND (reference sequence). Trimming cost V 5 bases and J 4 bases; bases outside gene matches: 10. CDR3 DNA: TGTGCCAGTAGTTCGACAGGGAGGATGGGCACTGAAGCTTTCTTT. Its protein is CASSSTGRMGTEAFF. The full variable domain, in which reference TRBV19 and TRBJ1-1 provide the parts outside the CDR3, is DGGITQSPKYLFRKEGQNVTLSCEQNLNHDAMYWYRQDPGQGLRLIYYSQIVNDFQKGDIAEGYSVSREKKESFPLTVTSAQKNPTAFYLCASSSTGRMGTEAFFGQGTRLTVV.

The chain carries TRBV5-4 and TRBJ1-1; TRBD1 agrees at 7 bases. CDR3 length equals 14 residues. The J segment lost 6 bases and the V segment lost 7 bases, leaving 12 bases of the junction unmatched. Germline CDR1 SGHNT, CDR2 YYREEE (reference sequence). The chain's CDR3 is CASRQQGSRAEAFF. The CDR3 nucleotides are TGTGCCAGCCGACAACAGGGGTCGAGGGCTGAAGCTTTCTTT.

This chain links TRBV6-5 with TRBJ1-2; possible D gene TRBD1, 6 bases. CDR3 length: 16 amino acids. The V gene lost 4 bases and the J gene lost 5 bases, with 20 bases spanning the gap. Germline loops: CDR1 MNHEY, CDR2 SVGAGI. CDR3 protein: CASSFRGDKREYGYTF. Written as DNA, the CDR3 is TGTGCCAGCAGTTTTCGAGGGGACAAAAGAGAATATGGCTACACCTTC.

The V and J genes are TRBV19 and TRBJ1-6; 7 bases line up with TRBD1. The CDR3 spans 14 residues. The germline V gene encodes CDR1 LNHDA and CDR2 SQIVND (reference sequence). V shed 7 bases, J shed 5 bases, and the junction held 5 bases outside the gene matches. CDR3 bases: TGTGCCAGTACCCCCGACAGGGATAATTCACCCCTCCACTTT. Protein product: CASTPDRDNSPLHF.

The CDR3 coding sequence is TGTGCCAGCAGCTTGGTGTTTGAGACCCAGTACTTC. This encodes CASSLVFETQYF. V is TRBV5-6 and J is TRBJ2-5; no firm D call. Germline lookup yields CDR1 SGHDT and CDR2 YYEEEE. Between the trimmed V and J ends, which lost 0 bases and 5 bases, there was a span of 5 bases. CDR3 length: 12 amino acids.

The chain uses TRBV5-1 and TRBJ2-7, with 9 bases that match TRBD2. Trimming removed 1 base from V and 4 bases from J; junction bases left unmatched: 3. CDR1 and CDR2 (germline): SGHRS, YFSETQ. CDR3 length: 14 amino acids. The CDR3 bases are TGCGCCAGCAGCTTGCAGCGGGGGGCGTACGAGCAGTACTTC. Amino acids: CASSLQRGAYEQYF.

This clone appeared a single time. V and J are TRBV18 and TRBJ1-3, with D tentatively TRBD1 (5 bases). CDR1 is KGHSH, CDR2 LQKENI, per germline. CDR3 length: 16 amino acids. Trimming pared 6 bases from V and 0 bases from J, leaving 15 bases between. The CDR3 DNA sequence: TGTGCCAGCTCTTATGGGACGGTTAACTCTGGAAACACCATATATTTT. This sequence encodes CASSYGTVNSGNTIYF.

V gene TRBV28 combines with J gene TRBJ2-5, with 8 bases fitting TRBD2. J gave up 1 base and V 3 bases, and 1 base lay outside the gene matches. The CDR3 has 14 amino acids. Per germline, CDR1 MDHEN and CDR2 SYDVKM. The CDR3 DNA follows: TGTGCCAGCAGTTTGGCGGGGGGCCAAGAGACCCAGTACTTC. Translation gives CASSLAGGQETQYF.

The V gene is TRBV9, the J gene TRBJ1-3; 7 bases agree with TRBD1. Trimming took 3 bases from V and 5 from J; bases not matched to a gene: 5. CDR1 is SGDLS, CDR2 YYNGEE, per germline. This CDR3 spans 14 amino acids. The CDR3 DNA follows: TGTGCCAGCAGCGGCTCGGACAGGCGAAACACCATATATTTT. Translated, it gives CASSGSDRRNTIYF.

The CDR3 region is CASSYSQGAKPQHF. CDR3 in DNA: TGTGCCAGCAGTTACTCCCAGGGGGCGAAGCCCCAGCATTTT. This rearrangement joins TRBV6-5 to TRBJ1-5; TRBD1 matches 8 bases. Germline CDR1 and CDR2: MNHEY and SVGAGI. Germline trimming cut 0 bases from V and 8 bases from J; bases unmatched to any gene: 3. This CDR3 region has 14 residues.

The rearrangement links TRBV5-4 to TRBJ2-7; no firm D call. The CDR3 sequence is 12 residues long. Germline lookup yields CDR1 SGHNT and CDR2 YYREEE (reference sequence). The germline V and J ends were trimmed by 2 bases and 0 bases, with 3 bases remaining between them. CDR3 coding DNA: TGTGCCAGCAGCTTACCCTCCTACGAGCAGTACTTC. Protein product: CASSLPSYEQYF.

The gene calls are TRBV6-6 and TRBJ1-6; D remains ambiguous. Trimming removed 8 bases from V and 5 bases from J, with 10 bases in between. This CDR3 comprises 13 residues. Germline V gene sequence: CDR1 MNHNY, CDR2 SVGAGI (reference sequence). This CDR3 is CASLLLNNSPLHF. The CDR3 DNA is TGTGCCAGCCTTTTACTGAATAATTCACCCCTCCACTTT.

V and J are TRBV9 and TRBJ1-1, with a possible D match to TRBD1 (6 bases). Germline V gene data show CDR1 as SGDLS and CDR2 as YYNGEE. Trimming took 0 bases from V and 6 from J, leaving 9 bases between them. The CDR3 has 13 amino acids. The CDR3 sequence: CASSVGGGAEAFF. CDR3 nucleotides: TGTGCCAGCAGCGTAGGAGGGGGGGCTGAAGCTTTCTTT.

The V gene is TRBV5-8, the J gene TRBJ2-1; 12 bases agree with TRBD2. The V gene's germline CDR1 is SGHTS and CDR2 YDEGEE. This CDR3 contains 17 residues. The V gene end was trimmed by 4 bases and the J gene end by 2 bases; junction bases not matched to a gene: 7. The CDR3, as DNA: TGTGCCAGCAGCAGGCGACTAGCGGGGGCCCCCTACAATGAGCAGTTCTTC. Its translation is CASSRRLAGAPYNEQFF.

This clone came up a few times. The CDR3 DNA reads as TGCGCCAGCAGCTTGCGACCGGGCTCAGGCACTGAAGCTTTCTTT. Amino acids: CASSLRPGSGTEAFF. The genes are TRBV5-1 and TRBJ1-1; the D is unclear. The CDR3 runs 15 residues. CDR1 SGHRS and CDR2 YFSETQ come from the germline V gene. Trimming removed 1 base at V and 4 bases at J, with 14 bases between.

The J gene is TRBJ1-6, the V gene TRBV4-1; 7 bases are shared with TRBD1. The CDR3 sequence is 14 residues long. J lost 10 bases, V lost 1 base, and 4 bases had no gene match. Germline V gene lookup returns CDR1 MGHRA and CDR2 YSYEKL. CDR3 amino acids: CASSQVGGGSPLHF. In DNA, the CDR3 is TGCGCCAGCAGCCAAGTCGGAGGGGGCTCACCCCTCCACTTT.

The V and J genes are TRBV7-2 and TRBJ2-1; D is undetermined. This CDR3 spans 12 amino acids. Per the germline V gene, CDR1 is SGHTA and CDR2 is FQGNSA. Trimming took 0 bases from V and 8 from J, leaving 5 bases between them. The CDR3 nucleotides read TGTGCCAGCAGCTTAGCAGGGTATGAGCAGTTCTTC. As protein: CASSLAGYEQFF.

The V gene is TRBV28, the J gene TRBJ1-1; D unclear. The germline V gene encodes CDR1 MDHEN and CDR2 SYDVKM. V shed 5 bases and J shed 5 bases, with 9 bases lying between them. The CDR3 totals 12 residues. In DNA, the CDR3 is TGTGCCAGCAGTGCCGAATTAACTGAAGCTTTCTTT. This codes for CASSAELTEAFF.

The chain employs TRBV19 and TRBJ1-4; no firm D call. The CDR3 runs to 12 residues. Germline CDR1 reads LNHDA; CDR2 reads SQIVND (reference sequence). Trimming pared 5 bases from V and 7 bases from J, leaving 8 bases between. CDR3 loop: CASSEAGEKLFF. The CDR3 region has the DNA TGTGCCAGTAGTGAGGCAGGTGAAAAACTGTTTTTT.

For the CDR3, the DNA is TGTGCCAGCTCACCTCGACAGGGGGTAGGGTATGGCTACACCTTC. Encoded protein: CASSPRQGVGYGYTF. This chain joins TRBV18 and TRBJ1-2; the match to TRBD1 covers 9 bases. CDR3 length equals 15 residues. CDR1 KGHSH and CDR2 LQKENI come from the germline V gene. The V segment lost 3 bases and the J segment 5 bases; nucleotides outside the gene matches: 7.

The chain is built from TRBV7-3 and TRBJ1-6, with 9 bases lining up with TRBD1. This CDR3 region has 15 residues. The J segment lost 6 bases and the V segment lost 1 base, leaving 1 base of the junction unmatched. Germline V gene sequence: CDR1 SGHTA, CDR2 FQGTGA. CDR3 loop: CASSLKGQGNSPLHF. The DNA for the CDR3 is TGTGCCAGCAGCTTAAAGGGACAGGGTAATTCACCCCTCCACTTT.

CDR3 loop: CSVEVGRSYNEQFF. The CDR3, as DNA: TGCAGCGTTGAGGTAGGGAGATCCTACAATGAGCAGTTCTTC. This chain joins TRBV29-1 and TRBJ2-1, with TRBD2 as a possible D gene (5 bases). The CDR3 sequence is 14 residues long. Germline CDR1 SQVTM, CDR2 ANQGSEA. The V end was cut by 3 bases, the J end by 1 base, with 10 bases between.

The chain carries TRBV6-5 and TRBJ1-6; 7 bases agree with TRBD1. Germline CDR1 and CDR2: MNHEY and SVGAGI. This CDR3 contains 15 residues. The junction had 7 bases not matched to a gene; V was cut back by 7 bases and J by 4 bases. This CDR3 is CASTRRDRYNSPLHF. The CDR3 coding sequence is TGTGCCAGCACCAGACGGGACAGATATAATTCACCCCTCCACTTT.

This clone was observed a single time. The V and J genes are TRBV28 and TRBJ1-5; D unresolved. The CDR3 runs 12 residues. Deletions cut 3 bases from V and 6 bases from J, with 6 bases between. Germline values: CDR1 MDHEN, CDR2 SYDVKM. The CDR3 loop reads CASSLAFQPQHF. CDR3 bases: TGTGCCAGCAGTTTGGCGTTTCAGCCCCAGCATTTT.